This TCR beta chain was identified in a study of T cells expressing NK-cell markers. Across the whole study: Sorted CD3+CD56+NKG2C+, CD3+CD56+NKG2C- and CD3+CD56-NKG2C+ T cells provided the TCR beta repertoires. Eight donors were sequenced, seven testing HCMV-seropositive and one testing seronegative.

Making the TCR beta cDNA relied on 5'RACE template switching with UMIs. Using the 5' RACE reads, TCRdb records one entry per CDR3 protein without DNA. Its listing shows about 390,000 distinct CDR3 sequences. Points on this clonotype: Its matching antigen is unknown.

Study findings and constraints: For over five donors, the dominant NKG2C+ clonotypes made up about 1.0-8% of their CD8+ T cells.

The material sequenced was blood T cells: a sorted CD56 or NKG2C T cell subset, CD4+ or CD8+ T cells, or bulk PBMC T cells (not recorded which). This receptor was obtained from a woman between 50 and 59 years old in good health.

CDR3 region: CSASWTVNTDTQYF. The chain recombines TRBV29-1 with TRBJ2-3; TCRdb picks TRBD1, but there is no DNA to check that call. Germline values: CDR1 SQVTM, CDR2 ANQGSEA. The CDR3 is made up of 14 amino acids.